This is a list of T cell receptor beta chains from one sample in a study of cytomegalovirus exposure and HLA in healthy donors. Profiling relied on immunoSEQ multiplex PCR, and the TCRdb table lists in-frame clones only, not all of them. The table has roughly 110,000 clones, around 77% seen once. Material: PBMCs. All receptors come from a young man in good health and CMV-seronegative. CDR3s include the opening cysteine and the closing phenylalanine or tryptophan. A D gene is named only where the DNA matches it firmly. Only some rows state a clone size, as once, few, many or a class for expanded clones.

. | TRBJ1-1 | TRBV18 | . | CASLDTLNTEAFF | TGTGCCAGCCTGGACACATTGAACACTGAAGCTTTCTTT
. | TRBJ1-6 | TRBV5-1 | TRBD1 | CASSPRGQNSPLHF | TGCGCCAGCAGCCCCAGGGGGCAAAATTCACCCCTCCACTTT
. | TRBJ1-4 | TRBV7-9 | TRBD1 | CASSLRTGRNEKLFF | TGTGCCAGCAGCTTAAGGACAGGGAGAAATGAAAAACTGTTTTTT
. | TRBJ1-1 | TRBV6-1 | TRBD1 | CASRPDRASNTEAFF | TGTGCCAGCAGACCCGACAGGGCTTCGAACACTGAAGCTTTCTTT
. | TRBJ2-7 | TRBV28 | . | CASSLSVGWEQYF | TGTGCCAGCAGTTTAAGCGTGGGTTGGGAGCAGTACTTC
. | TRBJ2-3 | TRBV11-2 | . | CASRITVSNTQYF | TGTGCCAGCAGGATTACAGTCTCTAATACGCAGTATTTT
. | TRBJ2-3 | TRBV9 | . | CASSVAMASGTDTQYF | TGTGCCAGCAGCGTAGCTATGGCTAGCGGCACAGATACGCAGTATTTT
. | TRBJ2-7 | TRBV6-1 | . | CASSDRSGPRGATYEQYF | TGTGCCAGCAGTGACCGAAGTGGGCCCCGGGGGGCAACCTACGAGCAGTACTTC
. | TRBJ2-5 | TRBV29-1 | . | CSVAPGSWETQYF | TGCAGCGTTGCCCCAGGGTCATGGGAGACCCAGTACTTC
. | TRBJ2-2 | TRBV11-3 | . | CASSPNTGELFF | TGTGCCAGCAGCCCAAACACCGGGGAGCTGTTTTTT
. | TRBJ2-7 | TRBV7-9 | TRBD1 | CASSLEGQGAYEQYF | TGTGCCAGCAGCTTAGAGGGACAGGGGGCTTACGAGCAGTACTTC
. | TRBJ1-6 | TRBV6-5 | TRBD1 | CASSYAGQGVNSPLHF | TGTGCCAGCAGTTACGCGGGACAGGGGGTGAATTCACCCCTCCACTTT
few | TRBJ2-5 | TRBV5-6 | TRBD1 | CASSLDRGETQYF | TGTGCCAGCAGCTTGGACAGGGGGGAGACCCAGTACTTC
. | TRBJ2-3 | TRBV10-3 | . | CAISVNTFTDTQYF | TGTGCCATCAGTGTTAACACCTTCACAGATACGCAGTATTTT
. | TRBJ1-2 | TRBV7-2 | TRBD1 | CASSPTGGYGYTF | TGTGCCAGCAGCCCGACAGGGGGCTATGGCTACACCTTC
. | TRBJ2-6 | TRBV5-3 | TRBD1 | CARSYPRTGVGANVLTF | TGTGCCAGAAGCTACCCCCGAACAGGGGTCGGGGCCAACGTCCTGACTTTC
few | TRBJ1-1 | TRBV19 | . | CASSAARGTEAFF | TGTGCCAGTAGTGCCGCCCGGGGCACTGAAGCTTTCTTT
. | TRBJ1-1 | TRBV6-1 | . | CASSELAALKNTEAFF | TGTGCCAGCAGTGAACTAGCGGCCCTTAAGAACACTGAAGCTTTCTTT
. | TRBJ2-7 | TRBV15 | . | CATSRDRGRADYSEQYF | TGTGCCACCAGCAGAGATAGGGGCAGGGCCGATTATTCCGAGCAGTACTTC
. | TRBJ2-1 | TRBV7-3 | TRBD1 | CASSPGTGRIDEQFF | TGTGCCAGCAGCCCGGGGACAGGGAGGATCGATGAGCAGTTCTTC
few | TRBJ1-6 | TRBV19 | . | CASSIDQTGRSPLHF | TGTGCCAGTAGTATAGATCAGACAGGACGTTCACCCCTCCACTTT
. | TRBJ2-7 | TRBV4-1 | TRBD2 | CASSQDPPLAARGEQYF | TGCGCCAGCAGCCAAGATCCCCCTCTAGCGGCCCGCGGGGAGCAGTACTTC
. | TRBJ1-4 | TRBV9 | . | CASSPGGYATNEKLFF | TGTGCCAGCAGCCCTGGAGGCTATGCAACTAATGAAAAACTGTTTTTT
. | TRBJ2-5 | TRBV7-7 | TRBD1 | CASSSTGTGDQETQYF | TGTGCCAGCAGCTCGACCGGGACAGGGGACCAAGAGACCCAGTACTTC
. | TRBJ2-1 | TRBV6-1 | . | CASSEGSEYNEQFF | TGTGCCAGCAGTGAAGGTAGCGAGTACAATGAGCAGTTCTTC
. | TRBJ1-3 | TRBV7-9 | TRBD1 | CSSTRNQGGTGNTIYF | TGTTCCAGCACCCGAAATCAGGGGGGCACTGGAAACACCATATATTTT
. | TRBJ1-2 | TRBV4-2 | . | CASSQARVANYGYTF | TGTGCCAGCAGCCAAGCGCGGGTCGCTAACTATGGCTACACCTTC